This paragraph reports one TCR beta chain. Sequence at one end of the junction differs from germline and may be a read error. In the study's own analysis: Estimated nucleated cell counts came from reference gene primer amplification. Using immunoSEQ multiplex PCR, the repertoire was profiled, and TCRdb retains in-frame clones only, with some absent. The V and J calls and clone size come from that table; D and trimming were worked out from the DNA. The table includes fewer than 60,000 clones, over 70% detected once. The sample originates from a study of blood T cell repertoires in COVID-19. In the study overall: Acute and convalescent COVID-19 samples came from the United States, Italy and Spain. T cells, B-cell-depleted T cells, or PBMCs provided the cDNA or gDNA that served as material.

CDR3 length: 18 amino acids. Germline V gene sequence: CDR1 LNHDA, CDR2 SQIVND (reference sequence). J is TRBJ2-3 and V is TRBV19; TRBD2 agrees at 14 bases. The receptor was derived from a human donor with active COVID-19. The donor label of this sample is uncertain. The sample was peripheral blood. The CDR3 region is CASTPGLAGEARTDTQYF. Here the CDR3 DNA reads TGTGCCAGTACCCCGGGACTAGCGGGGGAGGCCCGGACAGATACGCAATATTTT.